The 21 T cell receptor beta chains below all came from one sample that was sequenced in a study of beta chain features in type 1 diabetes. The investigators reverse transcribed all of the isolated RNA, so they sequenced expressed TCRB transcripts. Data came from immunoSEQ multiplex PCR; TCRdb stores just in-frame clones and leaves some out. The sample has hundreds of thousands of clones; roughly an eighth are singletons. Input material: naive CD4+ T cells from blood. These receptors originate from a woman between 35 and 50 years old in good health.

J is TRBJ2-3 and V is TRBV27; 7 positions agree with TRBD2. This CDR3 is 17 amino acids long. CDR1 and CDR2 (germline): MNHEY, SMNVEV (reference sequence). V lost 4 bases and J lost 0; bases outside the gene matches: 10. CDR3 protein: CASSSSFWGGSTDTQYF. The CDR3 bases are TGTGCCAGCAGTTCCTCCTTCTGGGGGGGGAGCACAGATACGCAGTATTTT.

In its sample, this clone was seen a few times. V and J are TRBV6-6 and TRBJ2-1; the match to TRBD1 covers 9 bases. The germline gives CDR1 MNHNY, CDR2 SVGAGI (reference sequence). This CDR3 spans 14 amino acids. With V trimmed by 5 bases and J by 6 bases, 5 bases remained unmatched. In nucleotides, the CDR3 is TGTGCCAGCAGTCCACAGGGGGCGGGCAATGAGCAGTTCTTC. Protein sequence: CASSPQGAGNEQFF.

The CDR3 is CASSATSTSYNEQFF. Written as DNA, the CDR3 is TGTGCCAGTAGTGCGACTAGTACCTCCTACAATGAGCAGTTCTTC. The chain recombines TRBV19 with TRBJ2-1; a weak D match, TRBD2 (6 bases). Germline CDR1 LNHDA, CDR2 SQIVND (reference sequence). Trimming shortened V by 5 bases and J by 0 bases, and 11 bases separated the two germline ends. The CDR3 covers 15 residues.

The chain employs TRBV2 and TRBJ2-3, with TRBD2 identical over 8 bases. Germline values: CDR1 SNHLY, CDR2 FYNNEI. The CDR3 runs to 16 residues. J lost 7 bases, V lost 5 bases, and 14 bases had no gene match. The CDR3: CASSYGAGGPGNTQYF. DNA for the CDR3: TGTGCCAGCAGTTACGGCGCGGGGGGCCCTGGGAATACGCAGTATTTT.

This clone was detected ten times or more. Its ends do not fully match the called genes, so a read error is possible. The gene calls are TRBV7-9 and TRBJ1-4, with TRBD1 matching 9 bases. The CDR3 length is 14 residues. In germline, CDR1 is SEHNR, CDR2 FQNEAQ (reference sequence). CDR3 in amino acids: CASSFGQGNVKLFF. The DNA of the CDR3 is TGTGCCAGCAGCTTCGGACAGGGGAATGTAAAACTGTTTTTT.

This clone was picked up many times. V gene TRBV29-1 combines with J gene TRBJ2-1; 10 bases agree with TRBD1. Germline CDR1 reads SQVTM; CDR2 reads ANQGSEA. After removal of 7 bases from V and 9 bases from J, the junction contained 6 bases not matched to a gene. The length of the CDR3 is 12 residues. CDR3 region: CSGGDRGSEQFF. DNA for the CDR3: TGCAGCGGCGGGGACAGGGGTAGTGAGCAGTTCTTC.

This clone was seen a handful of times. J is TRBJ2-1 and V is TRBV7-6, with 9 nucleotides matching TRBD2. The CDR3 is made up of 16 amino acids. The V segment lost 2 bases and the J segment 4 bases; nucleotides outside the gene matches: 6. The germline V gene has CDR1 SGHVS and CDR2 FNYEAQ. CDR3 in DNA: TGTGCCAGCAGCTTAACGCGGGGGGGCGGTTACAATGAGCAGTTCTTC. It specifies CASSLTRGGGYNEQFF.

This clone has more than one count but fewer than ten. The rearrangement joins TRBV5-6 to TRBJ2-4; D gene ambiguous. Germline V gene lookup returns CDR1 SGHDT and CDR2 YYEEEE. This CDR3 region has 15 residues. Trimming removed 5 bases from V and 0 bases from J, with 12 bases in between. The CDR3 here is CASSGTDLAKNIQYF. For the CDR3, the DNA is TGTGCCAGCAGTGGAACAGATCTAGCCAAAAACATTCAGTACTTC.

The chain links TRBV9 to TRBJ2-1; the match to TRBD2 covers 12 bases. The ends lost 0 bases at V and 6 bases at J; junction bases unmatched: 4. The CDR3 totals 16 residues. Germline CDR1 is SGDLS and CDR2 is YYNGEE. DNA for the CDR3: TGTGCCAGCAGCGTAGGCGGACTAGCGGGGCTCAATGAGCAGTTCTTC. Encoded protein: CASSVGGLAGLNEQFF. Full variable domain (outside the CDR3, taken from reference TRBV9 and TRBJ2-1): DSGVTQTPKHLITATGQRVTLRCSPRSGDLSVYWYQQSLDQGLQFLIQYYNGEERAKGNILERFSAQQFPDLHSELNLSSLELGDSALYFCASSVGGLAGLNEQFFGPGTRLTVL.

This chain joins TRBV6-5 and TRBJ2-1, with 7 bases identical to TRBD2. J lost 7 bases, V lost 6 bases, and 9 bases had no gene match. CDR3 length equals 14 residues. The germline CDR1 and CDR2 sequences are MNHEY and SVGAGI. The CDR3 region is CASSPGGVRNEQFF. CDR3 nucleotides: TGTGCCAGCAGCCCTGGGGGGGTTAGGAATGAGCAGTTCTTC.

A single count supports this clone. Additional DNA sequences in this sample encode the identical CDR3. The chain combines TRBV9 with TRBJ2-7; the match to TRBD2 covers 9 bases. V shed 2 bases and J 1 base; nucleotides not matched to a gene: 4. Germline loops: CDR1 SGDLS, CDR2 YYNGEE. The CDR3 consists of 15 residues. The CDR3 DNA reads as TGTGCCAGCAGCGTGGAAGCGGGGGGTTCCTACGAGCAGTACTTC. Translation: CASSVEAGGSYEQYF. Variable domain in full (rest from reference TRBV9 and TRBJ2-7): DSGVTQTPKHLITATGQRVTLRCSPRSGDLSVYWYQQSLDQGLQFLIQYYNGEERAKGNILERFSAQQFPDLHSELNLSSLELGDSALYFCASSVEAGGSYEQYFGPGTRLTVT.

The CDR3 loop is CASSLDVPPTSGEPYEQYF. The DNA of the CDR3 is TGTGCCAGCAGCTTGGATGTCCCACCTACTAGCGGGGAGCCCTACGAGCAGTACTTC. The chain recombines TRBV5-4 with TRBJ2-7, with 10 bases matching TRBD2. This CDR3 spans 19 amino acids. Trimming removed 0 bases from V and 2 bases from J; junction bases left unmatched: 14. The V gene's germline CDR1 is SGHNT and CDR2 YYREEE (reference sequence).

This clone was counted only a few times. The chain combines TRBV4-1 with TRBJ1-4; 9 bases align to TRBD1. Germline V CDR1 and CDR2: MGHRA, YSYEKL. The CDR3 spans 15 residues. V gave up 4 bases and J gave up 8 bases; unmatched junction bases: 8. The CDR3 bases are TGCGCCAGCAGCCGGATTAGGACAGGGGACGAAAAACTGTTTTTT. Its protein product is CASSRIRTGDEKLFF.

This chain links TRBV19 with TRBJ1-5, with D possibly being TRBD1 (6 bases). The CDR3 consists of 15 residues. V lost 6 bases and J 0 bases, leaving 12 bases between the germline ends. Germline V gene data show CDR1 as LNHDA and CDR2 as SQIVND (reference sequence). The DNA for the CDR3 is TGTGCCAGTAGATCCGGGACACTTAGCAATCAGCCCCAGCATTTT. Its translation is CASRSGTLSNQPQHF.

Only a few counts were recorded for this clone. The J gene is TRBJ2-1, the V gene TRBV11-3; D call uncertain. V lost 1 base, J lost 4 bases, and 14 bases lay in between. The CDR3 has 16 amino acids. Germline-derived CDR1 and CDR2 are SGHNT and YENEEA. The CDR3 is CASSLGGTSLYNEQFF. The CDR3 nucleotides read TGTGCCAGCAGCTTAGGTGGCACCAGTTTGTACAATGAGCAGTTCTTC.

This clone was found a few times. The chain employs TRBV4-3 and TRBJ2-7, with 9 bases aligning to TRBD2. Germline V gene lookup returns CDR1 LGHNA and CDR2 YSLEER. There are 13 residues in the CDR3. DNA of the CDR3: TGCGTCTCGCCCGGGACTAGCTTCTACGAGCAGTACTTC. Amino acid sequence: CVSPGTSFYEQYF.

The CDR3 protein is CASSPYSTGPYSYEQYF. The CDR3 region has the DNA TGTGCCAGTAGTCCTTACTCGACAGGCCCTTACTCCTACGAGCAGTACTTC. The rearrangement links TRBV19 to TRBJ2-7; perhaps TRBD1 as D (6 bases). The CDR3 loop spans 17 amino acids. Trimming removed 5 bases from V and 0 bases from J, with 20 bases in between. Germline V CDR1 and CDR2: LNHDA, SQIVND (reference sequence).

This clone appeared a few times. The CDR3 coding sequence is TGTGCCAGCAGTCCACGGGGGGAGAGCTATGGCTACACCTTC. It encodes CASSPRGESYGYTF. The chain links TRBV7-6 to TRBJ1-2, with D possibly being TRBD1 (5 bases). The V gene's germline CDR1 is SGHVS and CDR2 FNYEAQ. V was trimmed by 6 bases and J by 4 bases, leaving 15 bases between them. The CDR3 is made up of 14 amino acids.

The rearrangement links TRBV29-1 to TRBJ1-2; D is perhaps TRBD1 (5 bases). V shed 3 bases and J shed 6 bases, with 14 bases lying between them. CDR1 SQVTM and CDR2 ANQGSEA come from the germline V gene. This CDR3 spans 13 amino acids. The CDR3 DNA is TGCAGCGTTGATGCATGGGGGGAGGATGGCTACACCTTC. It codes for CSVDAWGEDGYTF.

The sample holds a few counts of this clone. The CDR3 loop is CASSYSTGAYGYTF. CDR3 nucleotide sequence: TGTGCCAGCAGTTACTCTACAGGGGCCTATGGCTACACCTTC. This chain links TRBV6-5 with TRBJ1-2, with 7 bases identical to TRBD1. The CDR3 is 14 amino acids. J was trimmed by 4 bases and V by 0 bases; bases with no gene match: 2. Germline V gives CDR1 MNHEY, CDR2 SVGAGI.

V usage is TRBV14 and J usage is TRBJ1-1; the D is unclear. The CDR3 is 15 residues long. CDR1 SGHDN and CDR2 FVKESK come from the germline V gene. Trimming stripped 5 bases from V and 7 bases from J, with 20 bases between. The CDR3 sequence is CASSSIRYSSGEAFF. CDR3 nucleotides: TGTGCCAGCAGCTCAATTCGGTACTCCTCAGGTGAAGCTTTCTTT.